This T cell receptor beta chain originates from a study of shared T cell receptors in the human thymus. Trimming removed 5 bases from V and 8 bases from J; junction bases left unmatched: 11. There are 16 residues in the CDR3. Looked up from germline, CDR1 is SGHVS and CDR2 is FQNEAQ. The method was immunoSEQ multiplex PCR; TCRdb's version includes in-frame clones alone and lacks a portion of them. Among a few hundred thousand clones, 85% to 95% were seen once, and the ten largest hold roughly 0.02%. The chain is built from TRBV7-8 and TRBJ2-1; 11 bases line up with TRBD2. The sequencing sample was made of thymocytes. The source is a human donor. The CDR3 here is CASSILLSGRAYEQFF. The CDR3 DNA reads TGTGCCAGCAGCATTCTTCTTAGCGGGAGGGCCTATGAGCAGTTCTTC.